This TCR beta chain was observed in a study of T cell repertoires in cytomegalovirus infection. One entry per CDR3 protein results from TCRdb running MiXCR on the reads. Of some 450,000 distinct CDR3 sequences in the sample, roughly 30% were seen once. Of note for this clonotype: Its antigen is currently unknown.

CDR3 length equals 14 residues. The germline V gene has CDR1 MNHNS and CDR2 SASEGT. Trimming took 7 bases from V and 3 from J, leaving 15 bases between them. Study-level results: Using cumulative public TCR beta family frequency, the authors identified those who carried CMV together with the relevant HLA.

The rearrangement joins TRBV6-1 to TRBJ1-1; D unresolved. This sequence was found in a human donor in good health (CMV status not recorded). Some clones in this sample may be carry-over from other donors' samples. The sample consisted of PBMCs. The CDR3 nucleotides are TGTGCCAGCATAATCTGGATGAGGGACACTGAAGCTTTCTTT. It yields the protein CASIIWMRDTEAFF.